The clone carrying this T cell receptor beta chain was found a few times. Its cognate antigen is unknown. CDR1 is SGHTA and CDR2 is FQGNSA in the germline V gene. The ends lost 5 bases at V and 9 bases at J; junction bases unmatched: 3. This CDR3 spans 12 amino acids. Assay: immunoSEQ multiplex PCR; the TCRdb copy retains only in-frame clones and omits some. Of 9,500 to 15,000 clones listed, around 85% are singletons. The source of the sample is a study of immune evolution from preneoplasia to lung adenocarcinoma. Study-wide points: Normal lung had the highest top T cell clone frequencies.

The TCR sequence derives from a person aged 45-69 years with lung adenocarcinoma. This chain joins TRBV7-2 and TRBJ2-1, with 8 bases fitting TRBD2. Sequencing input: FFPE tissue from an adenomatous hyperplasia lung lesion. Indicated subset: atypical adenomatous hyperplasia (AAH), lung preneoplasia. CDR3 protein: CASSGTSGEQFF. In DNA, the CDR3 is TGTGCCAGCAGCGGAACTAGCGGTGAGCAGTTCTTC.